One sample yielded the 12 T cell receptor beta chains listed below, sequenced in a study of human T cells and chemical hapten exposure. Documented time point: patch test 1, 2 weeks after DPC sensitization. The treatment: therapeutic diphenylcyclopropenone sensitization with weekly scalp DPC. TCRdb redid the calling of the RACE reads with MiXCR, one entry per CDR3 protein. The table records about 360,000 distinct CDR3 sequences, roughly 5% of them present only once. Sequencing was performed on whole blood, taken in connection with sensitization to the hapten diphenylcyclopropenone (DPC). These receptors originate from a woman aged 45 to 65 with alopecia areata. Some clones in this sample may be carry-over from other donors' samples.

J is TRBJ1-6 and V is TRBV12-3 or TRBV12-4; 8 nucleotides align to TRBD1. Trimming took 1 base from V and 10 from J; bases not matched to a gene: 6. The length of the CDR3 is 15 residues. The CDR3 region is CASSLGDRRRSPLHF. CDR3 coding DNA: TGTGCCAGCAGTTTAGGGGACAGGAGAAGGTCACCCCTCCACTTT.

This clonotype showed up many times. J is TRBJ2-5 and V is TRBV11-1; no definite D call. Deletions cut 3 bases from V and 3 bases from J, with 8 bases between. The length of the CDR3 is 13 residues. The germline V gene encodes CDR1 SGHAT and CDR2 FQDESV (reference sequence). The CDR3 DNA follows: TGTGCCAGCAGCTTTGGGTATGAAGAGACCCAGTACTTC. Translated, it gives CASSFGYEETQYF.

The gene calls are TRBV5-1 and TRBJ2-2, with unresolved D. Germline V gene sequence: CDR1 SGHRS, CDR2 YFSETQ. The CDR3 extends over 17 amino acids. Trimming removed 0 bases at V and 1 base at J, with 13 bases between. In DNA form, the CDR3 reads TGCGCCAGCAGCTTGGCCATTGGCGCAGGGAACACCGGGGAGCTGTTTTTT. It is translated as CASSLAIGAGNTGELFF.

The table lists this clonotype with many counts. The chain uses TRBV10-3 and TRBJ2-3; the match to TRBD2 covers 11 bases. CDR3 size: 17 residues. Germline V gives CDR1 ENHRY, CDR2 SYGVKD. The ends lost 0 bases at V and 6 bases at J; junction bases unmatched: 8. The CDR3 sequence is CAISESTLAGGGDTQYF. The CDR3, as DNA: TGTGCCATCAGTGAGTCGACGCTAGCGGGAGGTGGGGATACGCAGTATTTT.

This sequence joins TRBV28 and TRBJ1-2; D is unclear. Per the germline V gene, CDR1 is MDHEN and CDR2 is SYDVKM. The CDR3 totals 13 residues. V lost 7 bases and J 11 bases, leaving 20 bases between the germline ends. The CDR3 coding sequence is TGTGCCAGCAAGGAGACGAGTCCCCTAGGGTACACCTTC. It specifies CASKETSPLGYTF.

This chain uses TRBV14 with TRBJ1-1; D is ambiguous. The CDR3 sequence is 14 residues long. The ends were cut back, 0 bases at V and 0 bases at J, with 5 bases in the middle. Per germline, CDR1 SGHDN and CDR2 FVKESK. The CDR3 region has the DNA TGTGCCAGCAGCCAAGACAGTATGAACACTGAAGCTTTCTTT. It specifies CASSQDSMNTEAFF.

The chain carries TRBV27 and TRBJ2-3; TRBD2 is a possible D gene (7 bases). CDR1 and CDR2 (germline): MNHEY, SMNVEV (reference sequence). This CDR3 is built from 15 residues. With 3 bases removed from V and 4 bases from J, the gap between germline ends came to 14 bases. The CDR3 coding sequence is TGTGCCAGCAGTTTTGAGGGGGGGAGAGCAGATACGCAGTATTTT. As protein: CASSFEGGRADTQYF.

This clonotype was recorded at least ten times. The chain is built from TRBV28 and TRBJ2-3, with 9 bases lining up with TRBD1. The CDR3 spans 15 residues. V shed 4 bases and J 1 base; nucleotides not matched to a gene: 3. Germline V lookup: CDR1 MDHEN, CDR2 SYDVKM. The chain's CDR3 is CASSSRQGGTDTQYF. CDR3 coding DNA: TGTGCCAGCAGTTCTCGACAGGGGGGCACAGATACGCAGTATTTT.

This clonotype occurred many times. CDR3 sequence reads: CASSLSSGTRSYNEQFF. DNA of the CDR3: TGTGCCAGCAGCCTTTCCTCCGGGACACGATCCTACAATGAGCAGTTCTTC. V usage is TRBV3-1 and J usage is TRBJ2-1; D may be TRBD1 (6 bases). Germline V lookup: CDR1 LGHDT, CDR2 YNNKEL (reference sequence). V was trimmed by 4 bases and J by 1 base, leaving 17 bases between them. This CDR3 has 17 residues.

This clonotype has more than one count but fewer than ten. The rearrangement links TRBV7-2 to TRBJ1-4; possibly TRBD1 for D (5 bases). Germline values: CDR1 SGHTA, CDR2 FQGNSA. This CDR3 is built from 14 residues. V gave up 0 bases and J gave up 15 bases, with 17 bases separating them. The chain's CDR3 is CASSLAQAPIVLFF. DNA for the CDR3: TGTGCCAGCAGCTTAGCACAGGCCCCGATAGTGTTGTTTTTT.

The chain has TRBV7-9 and TRBJ1-4, with D possibly TRBD1 on 5 matching bases. Germline loops: CDR1 SEHNR, CDR2 FQNEAQ (reference sequence). The CDR3 is 14 amino acids. Trimming pared 3 bases from V and 8 bases from J, leaving 13 bases between. The CDR3 coding sequence is TGTGCCAGCAGCTTGGGACGGGATGCCGAAAAACTGTTTTTT. It is translated as CASSLGRDAEKLFF.

Many counts were recorded for this clonotype. This chain links TRBV7-9 with TRBJ1-2; no firm D call. CDR1 and CDR2 from the germline V gene are SEHNR and FQNEAQ (reference sequence). The V end lost 0 bases, the J end lost 0 bases, and 8 bases lay between the germline ends. This CDR3 spans 15 amino acids. Here the CDR3 reads CASSLAAGANYGYTF. In DNA, the CDR3 is TGTGCCAGCAGCTTAGCGGCGGGAGCTAACTATGGCTACACCTTC.